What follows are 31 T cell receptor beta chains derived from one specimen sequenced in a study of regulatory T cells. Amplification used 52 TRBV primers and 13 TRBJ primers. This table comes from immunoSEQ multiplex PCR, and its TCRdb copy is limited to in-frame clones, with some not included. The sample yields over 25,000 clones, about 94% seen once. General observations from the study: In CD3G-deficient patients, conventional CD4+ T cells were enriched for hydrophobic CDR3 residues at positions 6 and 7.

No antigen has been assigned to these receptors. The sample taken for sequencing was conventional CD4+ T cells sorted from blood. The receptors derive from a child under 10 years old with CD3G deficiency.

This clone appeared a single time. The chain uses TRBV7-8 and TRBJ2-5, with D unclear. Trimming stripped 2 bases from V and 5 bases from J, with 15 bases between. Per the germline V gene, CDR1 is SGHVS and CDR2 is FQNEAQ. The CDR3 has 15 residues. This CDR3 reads CASSLYGVGRETQYF. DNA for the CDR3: TGTGCCAGCAGCTTATATGGGGTGGGTCGGGAGACCCAGTACTTC.

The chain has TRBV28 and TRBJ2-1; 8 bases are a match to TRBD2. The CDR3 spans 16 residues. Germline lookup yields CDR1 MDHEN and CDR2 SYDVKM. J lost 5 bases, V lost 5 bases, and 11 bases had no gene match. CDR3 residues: CASSLRWSGSNNEQFF. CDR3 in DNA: TGTGCCAGCAGTCTGCGCTGGAGCGGGAGCAACAATGAGCAGTTCTTC.

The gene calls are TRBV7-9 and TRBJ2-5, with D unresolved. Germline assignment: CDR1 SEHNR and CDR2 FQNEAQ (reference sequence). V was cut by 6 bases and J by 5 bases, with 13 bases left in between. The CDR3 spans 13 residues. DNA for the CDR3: TGTGCCAGCAGTCGAAGTCTCGGGGAGACCCAGTACTTC. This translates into CASSRSLGETQYF.

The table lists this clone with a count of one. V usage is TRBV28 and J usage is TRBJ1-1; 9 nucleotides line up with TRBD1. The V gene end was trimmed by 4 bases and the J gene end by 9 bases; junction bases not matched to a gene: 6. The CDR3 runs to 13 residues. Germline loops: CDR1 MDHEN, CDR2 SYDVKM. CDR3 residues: CASSSGQGRKAFF. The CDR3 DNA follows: TGTGCCAGCAGTTCCGGACAGGGGCGAAAAGCTTTCTTT.

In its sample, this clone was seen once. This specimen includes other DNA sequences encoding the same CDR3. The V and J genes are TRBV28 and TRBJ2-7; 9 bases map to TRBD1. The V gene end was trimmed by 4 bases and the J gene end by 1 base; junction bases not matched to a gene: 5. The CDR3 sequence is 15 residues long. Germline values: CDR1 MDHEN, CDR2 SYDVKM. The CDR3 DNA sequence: TGTGCCAGCAGTTCACCGGGACAGGGATCCTACGAGCAGTACTTC. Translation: CASSSPGQGSYEQYF. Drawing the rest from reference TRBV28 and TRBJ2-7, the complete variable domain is DVKVTQSSRYLVKRTGEKVFLECVQDMDHENMFWYRQDPGLGLRLIYFSYDVKMKEKGDIPEGYSVSREKKERFSLILESASTNQTSMYLCASSSPGQGSYEQYFGPGTRLTVT.

CDR3 in DNA: TGTGCCAGCAGTTTTATTGGCCCCCTGGGGGGGTCTGGGGCCAACGTCCTGACTTTC. Translated, it gives CASSFIGPLGGSGANVLTF. The chain combines TRBV28 with TRBJ2-6; 7 bases are shared with TRBD2. There are 19 residues in the CDR3. The V segment lost 3 bases and the J segment 1 base; nucleotides outside the gene matches: 12. Germline V gives CDR1 MDHEN, CDR2 SYDVKM.

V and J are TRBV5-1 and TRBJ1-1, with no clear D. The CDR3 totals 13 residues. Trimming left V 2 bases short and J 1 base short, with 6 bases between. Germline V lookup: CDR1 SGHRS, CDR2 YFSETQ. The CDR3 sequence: CASSLYRNTEAFF. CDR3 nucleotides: TGCGCCAGCAGCTTATACAGGAACACTGAAGCTTTCTTT.

CDR3 amino acids: CASSLATAQGTGELFF. In DNA form, the CDR3 reads TGTGCCAGCAGTTTAGCGACCGCGCAGGGCACCGGGGAGCTGTTTTTT. The chain links TRBV28 to TRBJ2-2; perhaps TRBD1 as D (5 bases). The V gene's germline CDR1 is MDHEN and CDR2 SYDVKM. The CDR3 is 16 residues long. Trimming took off 2 bases at V and 4 bases at J, with 14 bases between the two ends.

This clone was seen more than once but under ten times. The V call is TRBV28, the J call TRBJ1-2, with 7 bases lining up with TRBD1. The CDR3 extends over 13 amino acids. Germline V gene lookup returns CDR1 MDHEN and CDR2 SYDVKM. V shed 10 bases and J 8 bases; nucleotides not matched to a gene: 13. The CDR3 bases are TGTGCCACCTCCTTTGGGACAGATGTAGGCTACACCTTC. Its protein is CATSFGTDVGYTF.

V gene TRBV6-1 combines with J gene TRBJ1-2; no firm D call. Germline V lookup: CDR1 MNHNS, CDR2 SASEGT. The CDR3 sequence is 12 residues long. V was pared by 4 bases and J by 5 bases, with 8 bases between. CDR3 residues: CASSVSVYGYTF. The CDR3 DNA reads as TGTGCCAGCAGTGTTTCGGTTTATGGCTACACCTTC.

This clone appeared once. The CDR3 DNA follows: TGTGCCAGCAGTGACTCCCAACTGTTATATGGCTACACCTTC. Translation: CASSDSQLLYGYTF. The V gene is TRBV6-4, the J gene TRBJ1-2, with no clear D. The CDR3 spans 14 residues. The V gene lost 0 bases and the J gene lost 5 bases, with 10 bases spanning the gap. Looked up from germline, CDR1 is MRHNA and CDR2 is SNTAGT.

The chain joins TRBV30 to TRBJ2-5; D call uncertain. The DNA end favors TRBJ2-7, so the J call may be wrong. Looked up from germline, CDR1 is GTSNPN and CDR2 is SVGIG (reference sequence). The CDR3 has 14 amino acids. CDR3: CAWSVPGYRYEQYF. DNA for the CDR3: TGTGCCTGGAGTGTACCCGGGTACCGCTACGAGCAGTACTTC.

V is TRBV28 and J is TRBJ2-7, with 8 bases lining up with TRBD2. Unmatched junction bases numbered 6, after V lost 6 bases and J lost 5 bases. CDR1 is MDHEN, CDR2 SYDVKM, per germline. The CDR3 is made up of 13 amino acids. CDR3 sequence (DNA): TGTGCCAGCAGCCGCGGGGGGACCCACGAGCAGTACTTC. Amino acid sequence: CASSRGGTHEQYF.

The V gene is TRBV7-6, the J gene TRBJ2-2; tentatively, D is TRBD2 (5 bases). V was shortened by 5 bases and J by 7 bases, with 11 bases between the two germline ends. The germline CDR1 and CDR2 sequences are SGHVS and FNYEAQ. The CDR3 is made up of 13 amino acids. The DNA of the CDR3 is TGTGCCAGCAGCCAAAACGAGGGCGGGGAGCTGTTTTTT. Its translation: CASSQNEGGELFF.

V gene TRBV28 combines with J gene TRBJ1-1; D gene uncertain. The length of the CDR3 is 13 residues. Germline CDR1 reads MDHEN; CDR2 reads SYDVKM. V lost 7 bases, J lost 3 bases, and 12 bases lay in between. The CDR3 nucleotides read TGTGCCAGCACCCGGGAGGGCCACACTGAAGCTTTCTTT. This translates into CASTREGHTEAFF.

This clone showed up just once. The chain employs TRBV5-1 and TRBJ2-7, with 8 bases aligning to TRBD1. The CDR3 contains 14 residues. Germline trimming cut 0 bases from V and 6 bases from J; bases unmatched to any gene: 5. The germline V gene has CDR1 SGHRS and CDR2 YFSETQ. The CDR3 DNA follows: TGCGCCAGCAGCTTGGGACAACAGGGGGGCGAGCAGTACTTC. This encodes CASSLGQQGGEQYF.

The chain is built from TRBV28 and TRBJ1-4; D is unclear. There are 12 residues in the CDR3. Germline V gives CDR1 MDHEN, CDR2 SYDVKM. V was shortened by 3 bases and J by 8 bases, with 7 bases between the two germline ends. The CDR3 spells CASSLGREKLFF. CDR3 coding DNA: TGTGCCAGCAGTTTGGGAAGGGAAAAACTGTTTTTT.

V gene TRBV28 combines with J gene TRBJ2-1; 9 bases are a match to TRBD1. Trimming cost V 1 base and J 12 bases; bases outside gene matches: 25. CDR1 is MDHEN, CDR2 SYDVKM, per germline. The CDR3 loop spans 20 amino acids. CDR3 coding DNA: TGTGCCAGCAGTTTATTAGGAACAGGGGGCAAGACTAGCTCCGGCCCTGGGCAGTTCTTC. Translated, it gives CASSLLGTGGKTSSGPGQFF. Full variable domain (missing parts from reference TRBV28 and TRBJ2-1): DVKVTQSSRYLVKRTGEKVFLECVQDMDHENMFWYRQDPGLGLRLIYFSYDVKMKEKGDIPEGYSVSREKKERFSLILESASTNQTSMYLCASSLLGTGGKTSSGPGQFFGPGTRLTVL.

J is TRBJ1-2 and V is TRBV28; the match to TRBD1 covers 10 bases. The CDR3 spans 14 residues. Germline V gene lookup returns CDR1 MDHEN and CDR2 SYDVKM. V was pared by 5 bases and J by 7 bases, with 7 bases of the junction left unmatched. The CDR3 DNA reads TGTGCCAGCAGTATCGGGGACAGGGGCGCTGGCTACACCTTC. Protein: CASSIGDRGAGYTF.

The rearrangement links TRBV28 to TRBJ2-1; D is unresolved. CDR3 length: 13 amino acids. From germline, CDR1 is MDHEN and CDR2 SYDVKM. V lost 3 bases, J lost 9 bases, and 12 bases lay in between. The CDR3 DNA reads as TGTGCCAGCAGTTTCCGATTTCGTGCTGAGCAGTTCTTC. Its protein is CASSFRFRAEQFF.

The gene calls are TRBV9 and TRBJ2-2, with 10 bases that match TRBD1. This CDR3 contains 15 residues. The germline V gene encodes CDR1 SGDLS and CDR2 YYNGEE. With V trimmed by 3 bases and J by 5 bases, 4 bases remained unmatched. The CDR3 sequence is CASSETGGDTGELFF. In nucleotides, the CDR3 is TGTGCCAGCAGCGAGACAGGGGGCGATACCGGGGAGCTGTTTTTT.

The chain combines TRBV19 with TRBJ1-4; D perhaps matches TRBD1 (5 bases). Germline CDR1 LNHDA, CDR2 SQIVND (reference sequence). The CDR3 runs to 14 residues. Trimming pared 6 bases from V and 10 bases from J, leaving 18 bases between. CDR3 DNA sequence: TGTGCCAGTAGGAGGGACCGATCCTCGGGAAAACTGTTTTTT. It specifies CASRRDRSSGKLFF.

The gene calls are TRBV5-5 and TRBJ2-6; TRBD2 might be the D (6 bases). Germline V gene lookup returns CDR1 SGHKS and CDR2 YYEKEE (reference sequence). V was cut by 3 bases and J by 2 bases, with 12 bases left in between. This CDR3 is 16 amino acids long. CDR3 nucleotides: TGTGCCAGCAGCTCGCGGGACCCCGCTGGGGCCAACGTCCTGACTTTC. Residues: CASSSRDPAGANVLTF. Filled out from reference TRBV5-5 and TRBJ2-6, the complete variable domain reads DAGVTQSPTHLIKTRGQQVTLRCSPISGHKSVSWYQQVLGQGPQFIFQYYEKEERGRGNFPDRFSARQFPNYSSELNVNALLLGDSALYLCASSSRDPAGANVLTFGAGSRLTVL.

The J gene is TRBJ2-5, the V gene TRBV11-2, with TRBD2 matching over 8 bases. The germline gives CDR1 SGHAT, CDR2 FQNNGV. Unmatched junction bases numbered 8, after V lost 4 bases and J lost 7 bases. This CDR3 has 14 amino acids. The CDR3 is CASSSLAGGTTQYF. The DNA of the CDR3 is TGTGCCAGCAGCTCCTTGGCGGGAGGAACGACCCAGTACTTC.

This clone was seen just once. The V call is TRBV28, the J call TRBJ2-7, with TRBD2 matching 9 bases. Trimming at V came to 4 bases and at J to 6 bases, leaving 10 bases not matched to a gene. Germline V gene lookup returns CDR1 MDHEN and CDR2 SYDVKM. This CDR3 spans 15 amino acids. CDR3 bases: TGTGCCAGCAGTTCTCCAATAGCGGGAGTAAGCGAGCAGTACTTC. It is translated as CASSSPIAGVSEQYF.

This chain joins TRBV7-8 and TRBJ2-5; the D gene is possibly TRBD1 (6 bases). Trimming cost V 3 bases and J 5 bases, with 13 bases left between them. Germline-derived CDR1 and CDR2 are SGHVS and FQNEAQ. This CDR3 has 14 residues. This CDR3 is CASSLRWGRETQYF. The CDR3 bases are TGTGCCAGCAGCTTGAGATGGGGGCGGGAGACCCAGTACTTC.

CDR3 loop: CASTRTGERGDTQYF. DNA for the CDR3: TGTGCCAGCACCCGGACAGGGGAAAGAGGAGATACGCAGTATTTT. This chain connects TRBV21-1 to TRBJ2-3; TRBD1, as called in the table, went unchecked against the DNA. TRBV21-1 is a known pseudogene. This CDR3 is built from 15 residues.

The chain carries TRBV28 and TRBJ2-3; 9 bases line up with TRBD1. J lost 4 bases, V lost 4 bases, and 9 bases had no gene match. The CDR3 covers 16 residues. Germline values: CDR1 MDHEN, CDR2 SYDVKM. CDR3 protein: CASSSPGQGTPDTQYF. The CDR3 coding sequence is TGTGCCAGCAGTTCTCCGGGACAGGGAACTCCAGATACGCAGTATTTT.

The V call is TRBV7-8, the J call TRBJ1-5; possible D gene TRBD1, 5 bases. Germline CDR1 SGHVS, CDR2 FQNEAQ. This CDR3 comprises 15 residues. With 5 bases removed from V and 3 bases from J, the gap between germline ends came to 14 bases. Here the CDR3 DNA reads TGTGCCAGCAGCAAGGGCGTGGGGACCAATCAGCCCCAGCATTTT. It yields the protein CASSKGVGTNQPQHF.

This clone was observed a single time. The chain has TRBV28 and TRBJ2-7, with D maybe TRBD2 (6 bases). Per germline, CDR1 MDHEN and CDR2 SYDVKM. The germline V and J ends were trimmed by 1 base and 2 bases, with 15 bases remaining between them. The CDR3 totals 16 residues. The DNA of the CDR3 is TGTGCCAGCAGTTTATCAGCGGGTGGGCCTCCCTACGAGCAGTACTTC. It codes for CASSLSAGGPPYEQYF.

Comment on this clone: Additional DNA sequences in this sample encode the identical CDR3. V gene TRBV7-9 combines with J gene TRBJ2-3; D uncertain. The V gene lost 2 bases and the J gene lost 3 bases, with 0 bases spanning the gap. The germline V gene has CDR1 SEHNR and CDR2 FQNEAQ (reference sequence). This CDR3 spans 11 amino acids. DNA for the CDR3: TGTGCCAGCAGCTTAACAGATACGCAGTATTTT. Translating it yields CASSLTDTQYF.